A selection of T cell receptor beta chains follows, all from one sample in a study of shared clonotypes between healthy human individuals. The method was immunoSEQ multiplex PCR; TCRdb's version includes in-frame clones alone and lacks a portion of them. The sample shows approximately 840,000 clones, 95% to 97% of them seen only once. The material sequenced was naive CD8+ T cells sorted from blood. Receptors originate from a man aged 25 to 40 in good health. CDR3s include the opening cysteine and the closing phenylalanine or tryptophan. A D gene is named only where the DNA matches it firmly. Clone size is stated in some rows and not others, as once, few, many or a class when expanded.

CASSNPGLSHEQFF TGTGCCAGCAGCAACCCGGGACTAAGCCATGAGCAGTTCTTC TRBV7-3 TRBD2 TRBJ2-1 NA
CASSGRGLLAGDTQYF TGTGCCAGTAGTGGTCGGGGACTACTAGCAGGCGATACGCAGTATTTT TRBV19 TRBD2 TRBJ2-3 NA
CASSLGTGGGNQPQHF TGTGCCAGCAGCTTGGGGACAGGTGGTGGCAATCAGCCCCAGCATTTT TRBV5-6 TRBD1 TRBJ1-5 NA
CSVPGLAGSYNEQFF TGCAGCGTCCCGGGACTAGCGGGTTCCTACAATGAGCAGTTCTTC TRBV29-1 TRBD2 TRBJ2-1 NA
CASSSGTSYTGELFF TGTGCCAGCAGTTCCGGGACTAGTTACACCGGGGAGCTGTTTTTT TRBV7-9 TRBD2 TRBJ2-2 NA
CATSKKTSGSLLYNEQFF TGTGCCACCAGCAAAAAGACTAGCGGGAGTCTTTTATACAATGAGCAGTTCTTC TRBV15 TRBD2 TRBJ2-1 NA
CASSQEARHYEQYF TGCGCCAGCAGCCAGGAAGCGAGGCACTACGAGCAGTACTTC TRBV4-3 NA TRBJ2-7 NA
CASSQIGPTGTEAFF TGTGCCAGCAGCCAAATCGGACCTACGGGTACTGAAGCTTTCTTT TRBV7-2 NA TRBJ1-1 NA
CASSPNLAKTYNEQFF TGTGCCAGCAGCCCAAACCTAGCGAAGACCTACAATGAGCAGTTCTTC TRBV7-9 NA TRBJ2-1 few
CATSIGGQPQHF TGTGCCACCTCAATTGGGGGACAGCCCCAGCATTTT TRBV19 NA TRBJ1-5 NA
CASSPEADDTDTQYF TGTGCCAGCTCGCCGGAGGCAGACGACACAGATACGCAGTATTTT TRBV27 NA TRBJ2-3 NA
CASSLGQGTDSNQPQHF TGTGCCAGCAGCTTGGGGCAGGGGACCGATAGCAATCAGCCCCAGCATTTT TRBV7-9 NA TRBJ1-5 NA
CASSPDVNTEAFF TGCGCCAGCAGCCCTGATGTGAACACTGAAGCTTTCTTT TRBV5-1 NA TRBJ1-1 NA
CASSQGSLFPEAFF TGTGCCAGCAGCCAGGGATCCCTCTTTCCTGAAGCTTTCTTT TRBV9 NA TRBJ1-1 NA
CASSFTSGFSYEQYF TGTGCCAGCAGCTTCACTAGCGGGTTTTCCTACGAGCAGTACTTC TRBV5-5 TRBD2 TRBJ2-7 NA
CASSSTSGLSEQYF TGTGCCAGCAGCTCTACTAGCGGGCTCTCCGAGCAGTACTTC TRBV7-9 TRBD2 TRBJ2-7 NA
CASRLGTEAFF TGTGCCAGCAGACTAGGGACAGAAGCTTTCTTT TRBV25-1 NA TRBJ1-1 NA
CSVVGTGQSGNTIYF TGCAGCGTTGTGGGGACGGGACAATCTGGAAACACCATATATTTT TRBV29-1 NA TRBJ1-3 NA
CATSSEGIGPPYNEQFF TGTGCCACCAGCAGTGAAGGGATCGGGCCGCCCTACAATGAGCAGTTCTTC TRBV15 NA TRBJ2-1 NA
CASSYTGGDYNEQFF TGTGCCAGCAGTTACACCGGGGGGGATTACAATGAGCAGTTCTTC TRBV6-5 TRBD2 TRBJ2-1 NA
CASSLSPTAKNEQFF TGTGCCAGCAGTTTATCCCCGACGGCCAAGAATGAGCAGTTCTTC TRBV27 NA TRBJ2-1 once
CATSRQHPRSSGNTIYF TGTGCCACCAGCAGACAGCATCCTCGGAGCTCTGGAAACACCATATATTTT TRBV15 NA TRBJ1-3 NA
CASSLLGAQPQHF TGTGCCAGCAGCCTCTTAGGCGCTCAGCCCCAGCATTTT TRBV9 NA TRBJ1-5 NA
CASRTEHYEQYF TGCGCCAGCCGGACGGAACACTACGAGCAGTACTTC TRBV10-2 NA TRBJ2-7 NA
CASSSLTGTKFEQYF TGTGCCAGCAGCTCATTAACCGGGACAAAATTTGAGCAGTACTTC TRBV7-9 NA TRBJ2-7 NA
CASSVGGANVLTF TGTGCCAGCAGCGTAGGGGGGGCCAACGTCCTGACTTTC TRBV9 NA TRBJ2-6 NA
CASSLADSAFYEQYF TGTGCCAGCAGCTTAGCGGACAGCGCCTTCTACGAGCAGTACTTC TRBV7-9 NA TRBJ2-7 NA
CASSFLGNEQFF TGTGCCAGCAGCTTCTTAGGCAATGAGCAGTTCTTC TRBV5-4 NA TRBJ2-1 once
CASSLTGTSGLSSYEQYF TGCGCCAGCAGCTTAACCGGGACTAGCGGTTTGAGCTCCTACGAGCAGTACTTC TRBV5-1 TRBD2 TRBJ2-7 NA
CASSYLQNTGELFF TGTGCCAGCAGTTACCTACAGAACACCGGGGAGCTGTTTTTT TRBV28 NA TRBJ2-2 NA